The 5 T cell receptor beta chains reported below all come from one sample, sequenced in a study of graft-versus-host responses after intestinal transplantation. Processing of graft tissue released intraepithelial and lamina propria lymphocytes. Libraries were prepared by immunoSEQ multiplex PCR; TCRdb keeps only in-frame clonotypes and omits some of them. The sample shows 4,000 to 5,500 clones, 60% to 85% of them seen only once. The starting material was ileum tissue, obtained about 130 days after intestinal transplantation. The receptor set was obtained from a human patient who received an intestinal transplant, so some T cells may come from the graft donor.

A few counts support this clone. This chain uses TRBV6-4 with TRBJ2-2; D is unresolved. CDR1 and CDR2 from the germline V gene are MRHNA and SNTAGT. This CDR3 is built from 13 residues. Trimming removed 5 bases from V and 3 bases from J, with 7 bases in between. The CDR3: CASSPADTGELFF. The CDR3 DNA reads as TGTGCCAGCAGTCCCGCTGACACCGGGGAGCTGTTTTTT.

This chain uses TRBV14 with TRBJ1-2; tentatively, D is TRBD1 (6 bases). Germline lookup yields CDR1 SGHDN and CDR2 FVKESK. Trimming removed 0 bases from V and 2 bases from J, with 10 bases in between. The CDR3 extends over 15 amino acids. CDR3 region: CASSQEDTGNYGYTF. The CDR3 region has the DNA TGTGCCAGCAGCCAAGAAGATACAGGGAACTATGGCTACACCTTC.

The chain carries TRBV11-2 and TRBJ2-5, with 9 bases lining up with TRBD1. This CDR3 contains 16 residues. CDR1 is SGHAT and CDR2 is FQNNGV in the germline V gene. The ends lost 0 bases at V and 7 bases at J; junction bases unmatched: 9. The CDR3 protein is CASSLESRTGELTQYF. The CDR3 DNA reads as TGTGCCAGCAGCTTAGAATCCCGGACAGGGGAGTTGACCCAGTACTTC.

For the CDR3, the DNA is TGTGCCAGTAGTATAGGGCGAGAGGGAGAGACCCAGTACTTC. Protein sequence: CASSIGREGETQYF. The V call is TRBV19, the J call TRBJ2-5; the D gene is possibly TRBD2 (5 bases). V gave up 1 base and J gave up 4 bases, with 10 bases separating them. The germline CDR1 and CDR2 sequences are LNHDA and SQIVND (reference sequence). The CDR3 runs 14 residues.

The chain employs TRBV5-1 and TRBJ2-5; D is unresolved. The CDR3 runs to 11 residues. V was clipped by 3 bases and J by 3 bases, with 3 bases between them. Germline CDR1 reads SGHRS; CDR2 reads YFSETQ. The chain's CDR3 is CASSYEETQYF. DNA of the CDR3: TGCGCCAGCAGCTACGAAGAGACCCAGTACTTC.